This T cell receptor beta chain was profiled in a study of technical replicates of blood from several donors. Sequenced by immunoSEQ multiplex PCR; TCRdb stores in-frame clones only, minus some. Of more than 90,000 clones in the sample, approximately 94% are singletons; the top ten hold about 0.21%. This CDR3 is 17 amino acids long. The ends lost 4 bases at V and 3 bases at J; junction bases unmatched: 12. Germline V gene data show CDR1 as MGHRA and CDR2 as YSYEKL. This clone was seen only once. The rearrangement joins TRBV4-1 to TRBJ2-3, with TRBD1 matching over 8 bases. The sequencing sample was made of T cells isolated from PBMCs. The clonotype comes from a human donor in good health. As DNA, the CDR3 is TGCGCCAGCAGCCCGACAAACGGACAGGGTAGGACAGATACGCAGTATTTT. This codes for CASSPTNGQGRTDTQYF.